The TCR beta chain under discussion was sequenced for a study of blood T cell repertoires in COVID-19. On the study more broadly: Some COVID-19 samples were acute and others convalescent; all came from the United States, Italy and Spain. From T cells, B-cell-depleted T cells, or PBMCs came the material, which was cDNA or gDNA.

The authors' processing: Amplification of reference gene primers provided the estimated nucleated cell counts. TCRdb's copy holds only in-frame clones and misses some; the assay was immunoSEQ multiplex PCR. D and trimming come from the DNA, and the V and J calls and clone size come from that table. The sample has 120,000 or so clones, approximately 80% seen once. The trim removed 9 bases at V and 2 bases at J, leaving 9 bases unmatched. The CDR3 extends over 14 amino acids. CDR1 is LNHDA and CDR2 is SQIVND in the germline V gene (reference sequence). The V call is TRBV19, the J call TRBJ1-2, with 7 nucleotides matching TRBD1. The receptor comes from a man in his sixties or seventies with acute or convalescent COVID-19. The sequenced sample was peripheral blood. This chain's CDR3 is CASEGQTRNYGYTF. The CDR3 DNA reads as TGTGCCAGCGAGGGACAGACTCGAAACTATGGCTACACCTTC.